This T cell receptor beta chain emerged from a study of brain T cells in children with intractable seizures (dated by TCRdb to about 2021). About the investigation overall: A NanoString immunology panel was first used to screen resected brain tissue from 40 to 55 pediatric epilepsy surgery cases for immune gene transcripts. Among the approximately 12 selected surgery cases, pre-surgery blood was additionally sequenced for eight, leaving four cases with brain tissue only. Beyond this particular receptor, the publication reports: The patients' HCMV serostatus was not known, and viral specificity was inferred solely from CDR3 sequence similarity. Because sequencing depth was different between pre-surgery and post-surgery blood, clones absent from the pre-surgery sample may reflect undersampling.

What this sample's time point label stands for: resected brain tissue, or blood drawn just prior to surgery. The surgery cases with the highest brain T cell transcript signatures were chosen for TCR beta chain sequencing of brain tissue, and also of blood when blood was available. Patients had been treated with at least one anti-epileptic drug before surgery. TCR-sequenced patients were children with drug-resistant epilepsy due to tuberous sclerosis complex, focal cortical dysplasia, Rasmussen encephalitis or hemimegalencephaly. The Monarch genomic DNA purification kit was used to extract bulk genomic DNA from unsorted brain tissue and whole blood. To note about this clone: Its binding antigen is unknown. No much larger clone is present one base from it, and per-base qualities are unavailable.

TCR beta chain sequences were generated from genomic DNA using the immunoSEQ assay. On the study's bioinformatics: CDR3 sequences that did not begin with the conserved framework cysteine at position 104 were removed manually. To get clonality, the normalized Shannon's Diversity Index was subtracted from one, giving values from 0 (maximal diversity) to 1 (oligoclonal). Chi-squared comparison-of-proportions tests were used to check whether the frequency of the same CDR3 differed between samples, for example brain versus blood. Public clonotypes were found through immuneACCESS searches, while the VDJdb browser was used to judge similarity to known antiviral clonotypes. TCRdb holds this immuneACCESS table with in-frame rearrangements only. Some clones are missing; in checked studies, unresolved V genes explain under half, and the rest has no known cause. D and trimming were read from the DNA, whereas the V and J calls and clone size are those reported in that table. This sample has 65,000 to 85,000 clones in its table, and roughly 91% of those were observed once. The ten most abundant clones make up 1.5% to 1.7% of the sample.

The germline V gene (reference sequence) yields SEHNR for CDR1 and FQNEAQ for CDR2. The CDR3, cysteine through phenylalanine, is 16 amino acids long. The read is trimmed to its CDR3 DNA, 48 bases read in frame from base 1. The V end loses 1 base and the J end loses 0 bases, and a stretch of 7 bases separates them. This TCR derives from a boy under two years old with tuberous sclerosis and intractable seizures. The rearranged segments are TRBV7-9 and TRBJ2-6, with the identity of the D gene unclear. The material was peripheral blood, obtained at surgery. In nucleotides, the sequence is TGTGCCAGCAGCTTAGTTCCGGCCTCTGGGGCCAACGTCCTGACTTTC. Its protein is CASSLVPASGANVLTF. Joined to the reference TRBV7-9 and TRBJ2-6 proteins, this CDR3 gives the full variable domain: DTGVSQNPRHKITKRGQNVTFRCDPISEHNRLYWYRQTLGQGPEFLTYFQNEAQLEKSRLLSDRFSAERPKGSFSTLEIQRTEQGDSAMYLCASSLVPASGANVLTFGAGSRLTVL.